This TCR beta chain was sequenced during a study of CD8 T cells in Susac syndrome (dated by TCRdb to between 2018 and 2021). With respect to the entire study: Whether CD8+ T cell activation and differentiation in Susac syndrome was antigen driven was tested using repertoire sequencing. Study-wide findings and limitations: The study acknowledged that relatively few individuals were included in the TCR sequencing and HLA analysis.

V is cut back by 6 bases and J by 3 bases, with 6 bases in the junction unmatched. The germline V gene provides CDR1 KGHSH and CDR2 LQKENI. The CDR3 goes from the cysteine to the phenylalanine over 14 residues. The kept DNA is CDR3 alone, 42 bases in frame from the first base. Points on this clonotype: No cognate antigen has been identified for it. No much larger clone is present one base from it, and per-base qualities are unavailable.

RNA was extracted using the RNeasy kit, and roughly 0.5 to 1 ug of the RNA was reverse transcribed with random hexamers. The immunoSEQ multiplex PCR assay, which covers 54 Vbeta and 13 Jbeta segments, was used to amplify TCR beta CDR3 regions. PCR amplification bias was corrected using a synthetic template baseline for primer optimization and computational correction. The authors processed their data as follows. Only productive sequences were kept, with reads annotated to V, D and J genes according to IMGT and analyzed in immunoSEQ Analyzer. To calculate clonality, Shannon entropy was normalized by log2 of the number of productive unique sequences and then subtracted from one. Public and private clones were assessed among the 100 most prevalent clones of each patient and control. Clones were defined as Susac-specific when absent from the healthy and MS cohorts, from approximately 1,100 published viral clones and from other ImmuneACCESS disease sequences. TCRdb handled the public reads itself, with Q25 trimming in fastp and clone calling in MiXCR, and kept productive beta chains. Every distinct CDR3 protein forms one entry, paired with its most common genes and DNA. The V and J calls follow TCRdb's processing rather than the paper's. Within this sample are roughly 130,000 distinct CDR3 sequences, with about 95% of them counted one time only. The top ten clonotypes cover 0.09% to 0.15% of the sample.

Peripheral blood CD8+ and CD4+ T cells from healthy donors, Susac syndrome patients and multiple sclerosis patients were profiled by high-throughput TCR beta sequencing. Healthy donors were age- and sex-matched controls. Bulk CD8+ and CD4+ T cells were purified by magnetic negative isolation, whereas CD8+ TEMRA cells were enriched by FACS. Blood was collected in EDTA tubes and processed within 24 hours, with PBMCs isolated through density gradient centrifugation. PBMCs intended for TCR sequencing were cryopreserved in liquid nitrogen and thawed later in a water bath at 37 degrees C. The sorted or isolated CD4+, CD8+ and CD8+ TEMRA cells had a purity of 90% or higher.

The chain links TRBV18 with TRBJ2-7; 9 junctional bases match TRBD2. Sequencing input: CD4+ T cells from PBMCs. This TCR derives from a human donor in good health. Here is the DNA: TGTGCCAGCTCCGGCGGGAGGGCCAGCTACGAGCAGTACTTC. Its translation is CASSGGRASYEQYF.